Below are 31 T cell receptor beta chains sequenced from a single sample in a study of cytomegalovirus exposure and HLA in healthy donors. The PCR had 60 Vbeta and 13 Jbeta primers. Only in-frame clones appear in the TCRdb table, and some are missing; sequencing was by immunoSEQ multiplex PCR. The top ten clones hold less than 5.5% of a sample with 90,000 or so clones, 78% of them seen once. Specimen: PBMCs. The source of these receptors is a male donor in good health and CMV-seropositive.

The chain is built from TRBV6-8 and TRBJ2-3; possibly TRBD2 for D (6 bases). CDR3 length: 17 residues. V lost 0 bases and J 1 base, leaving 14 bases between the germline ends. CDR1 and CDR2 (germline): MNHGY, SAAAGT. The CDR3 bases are TGTGCCAGCAGTTACTCTCTGGCTAGCGCTGGCACAGATACGCAGTATTTT. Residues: CASSYSLASAGTDTQYF.

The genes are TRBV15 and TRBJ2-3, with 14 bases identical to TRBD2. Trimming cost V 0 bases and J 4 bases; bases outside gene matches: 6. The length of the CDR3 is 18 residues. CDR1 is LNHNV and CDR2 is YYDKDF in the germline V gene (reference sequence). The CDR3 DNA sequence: TGTGCCACCAGCAGAGATCAAGGGACTAGCGGGAGATCAGATACGCAGTATTTT. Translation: CATSRDQGTSGRSDTQYF.

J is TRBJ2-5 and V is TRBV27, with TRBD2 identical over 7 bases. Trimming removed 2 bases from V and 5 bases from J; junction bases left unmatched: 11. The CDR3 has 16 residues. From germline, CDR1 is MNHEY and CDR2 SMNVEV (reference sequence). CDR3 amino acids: CASSLLSTSRGETQYF. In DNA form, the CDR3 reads TGTGCCAGCAGTTTACTCTCGACTAGCCGGGGGGAGACCCAGTACTTC.

DNA for the CDR3: TGTGCCAGCAGCCGGACTAGCGGGGGGAAAAATGAGCAGTTCTTC. Amino acids: CASSRTSGGKNEQFF. J is TRBJ2-1 and V is TRBV27, with 14 bases lining up with TRBD2. V gave up 6 bases and J gave up 7 bases; unmatched junction bases: 5. Germline assignment: CDR1 MNHEY and CDR2 SMNVEV (reference sequence). CDR3 size: 15 residues.

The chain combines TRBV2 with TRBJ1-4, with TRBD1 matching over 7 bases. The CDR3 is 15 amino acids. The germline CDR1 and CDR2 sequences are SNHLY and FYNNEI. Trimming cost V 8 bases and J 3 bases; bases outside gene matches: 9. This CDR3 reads CASHDRVIPNEKLFF. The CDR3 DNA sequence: TGTGCCAGCCACGACAGGGTTATTCCTAATGAAAAACTGTTTTTT.

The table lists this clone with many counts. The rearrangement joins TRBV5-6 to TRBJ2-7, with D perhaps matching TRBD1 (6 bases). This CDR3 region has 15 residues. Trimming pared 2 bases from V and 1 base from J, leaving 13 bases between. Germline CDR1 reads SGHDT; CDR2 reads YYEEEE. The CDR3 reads CASSFGDTSSYEQYF. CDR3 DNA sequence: TGTGCCAGCAGCTTCGGGGACACATCGTCCTACGAGCAGTACTTC. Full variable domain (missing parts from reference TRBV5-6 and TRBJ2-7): DAGVTQSPTHLIKTRGQQVTLRCSPKSGHDTVSWYQQALGQGPQFIFQYYEEEERQRGNFPDRFSGHQFPNYSSELNVNALLLGDSALYLCASSFGDTSSYEQYFGPGTRLTVT.

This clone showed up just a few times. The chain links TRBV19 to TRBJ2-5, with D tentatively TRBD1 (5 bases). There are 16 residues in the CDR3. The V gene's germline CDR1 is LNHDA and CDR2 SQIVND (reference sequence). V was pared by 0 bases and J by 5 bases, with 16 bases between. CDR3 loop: CASSIDTRVVAETQYF. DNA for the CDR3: TGTGCCAGTAGTATAGATACCAGGGTTGTTGCGGAGACCCAGTACTTC. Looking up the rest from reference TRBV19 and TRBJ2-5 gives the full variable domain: DGGITQSPKYLFRKEGQNVTLSCEQNLNHDAMYWYRQDPGQGLRLIYYSQIVNDFQKGDIAEGYSVSREKKESFPLTVTSAQKNPTAFYLCASSIDTRVVAETQYFGPGTRLLVL.

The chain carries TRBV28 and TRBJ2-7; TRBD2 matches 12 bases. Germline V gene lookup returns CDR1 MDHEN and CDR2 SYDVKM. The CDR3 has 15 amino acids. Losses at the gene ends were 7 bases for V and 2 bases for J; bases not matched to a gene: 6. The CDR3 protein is CASNPSGRAPYEQYF. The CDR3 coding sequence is TGTGCCAGCAACCCTAGCGGGAGGGCCCCCTACGAGCAGTACTTC.

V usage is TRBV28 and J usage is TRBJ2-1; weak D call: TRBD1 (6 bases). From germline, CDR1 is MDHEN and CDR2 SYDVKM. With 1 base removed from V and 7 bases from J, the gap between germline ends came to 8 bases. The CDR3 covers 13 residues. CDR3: CASSLFGTNEQFF. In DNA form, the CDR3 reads TGTGCCAGCAGTTTATTTGGGACAAATGAGCAGTTCTTC.

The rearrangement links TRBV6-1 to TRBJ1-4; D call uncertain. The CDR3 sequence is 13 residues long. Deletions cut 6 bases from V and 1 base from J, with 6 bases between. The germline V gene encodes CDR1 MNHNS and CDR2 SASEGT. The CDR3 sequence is CASRWRTNEKLFF. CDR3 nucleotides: TGTGCCAGCAGATGGAGAACTAATGAAAAACTGTTTTTT.

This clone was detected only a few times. CDR3 nucleotides: TGTGCCAGCAGCCCCCGACAGGGGGCGGTTAACACTGAAGCTTTCTTT. It encodes CASSPRQGAVNTEAFF. This chain joins TRBV14 and TRBJ1-1; 10 bases fit TRBD1. The CDR3 covers 16 residues. Germline trimming cut 4 bases from V and 2 bases from J; bases unmatched to any gene: 7. Germline loops: CDR1 SGHDN, CDR2 FVKESK.

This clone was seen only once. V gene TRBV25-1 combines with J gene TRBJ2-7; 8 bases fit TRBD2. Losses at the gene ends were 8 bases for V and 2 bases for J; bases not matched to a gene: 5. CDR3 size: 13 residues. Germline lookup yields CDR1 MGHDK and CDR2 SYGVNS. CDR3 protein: CASRTSGTYEQYF. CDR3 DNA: TGTGCCAGCCGCACTAGCGGCACCTACGAGCAGTACTTC.

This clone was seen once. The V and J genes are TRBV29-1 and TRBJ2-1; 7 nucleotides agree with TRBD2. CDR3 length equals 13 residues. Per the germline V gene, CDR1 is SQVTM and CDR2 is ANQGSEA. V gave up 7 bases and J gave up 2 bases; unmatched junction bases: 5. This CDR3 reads CSAAGVAYNEQFF. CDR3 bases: TGCAGCGCGGCGGGAGTGGCCTACAATGAGCAGTTCTTC.

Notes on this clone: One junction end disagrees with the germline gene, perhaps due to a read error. The CDR3 loop is CAGSFLALNYEQYF. The CDR3 DNA follows: TGTGCCGGCAGCTTCCTAGCGCTAAACTACGAGCAGTACTTC. The chain couples TRBV7-2 to TRBJ2-7, with D perhaps TRBD2 (6 bases). CDR1 and CDR2 from the germline V gene are SGHTA and FQGNSA. This CDR3 contains 14 residues.

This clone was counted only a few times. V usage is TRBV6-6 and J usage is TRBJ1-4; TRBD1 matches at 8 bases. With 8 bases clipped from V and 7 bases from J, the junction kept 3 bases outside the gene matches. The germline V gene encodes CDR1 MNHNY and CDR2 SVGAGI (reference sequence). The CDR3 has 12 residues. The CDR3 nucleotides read TGTGCCAGCGGACAGGGAATTGAAAAACTGTTTTTT. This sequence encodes CASGQGIEKLFF.

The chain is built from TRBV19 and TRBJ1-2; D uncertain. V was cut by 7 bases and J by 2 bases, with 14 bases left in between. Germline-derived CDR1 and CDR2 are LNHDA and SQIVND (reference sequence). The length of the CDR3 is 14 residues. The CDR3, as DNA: TGTGCCAGTAATCAAGCGGGCGGGAACTATGGCTACACCTTC. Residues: CASNQAGGNYGYTF.

The CDR3 reads CASSQDQRLDPFF. The CDR3 DNA is TGCGCCAGCAGCCAAGATCAGAGACTAGACCCGTTCTTC. V and J are TRBV4-1 and TRBJ2-1; D is perhaps TRBD2 (6 bases). V was cut by 0 bases and J by 15 bases, with 15 bases left in between. Germline CDR1 MGHRA, CDR2 YSYEKL. The CDR3 contains 13 residues.

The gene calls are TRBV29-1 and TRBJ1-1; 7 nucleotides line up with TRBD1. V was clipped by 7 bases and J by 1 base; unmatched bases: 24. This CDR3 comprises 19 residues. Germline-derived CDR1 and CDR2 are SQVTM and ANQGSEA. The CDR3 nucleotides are TGCAGCGCCCTGAGAAGGACAGGCGGGTTTTTAGTCGGGAACACTGAAGCTTTCTTT. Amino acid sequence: CSALRRTGGFLVGNTEAFF.

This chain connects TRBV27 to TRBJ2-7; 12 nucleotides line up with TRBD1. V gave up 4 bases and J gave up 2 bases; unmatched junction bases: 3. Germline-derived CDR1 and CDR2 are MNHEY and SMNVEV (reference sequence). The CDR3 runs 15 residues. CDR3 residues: CASSWGTGGPYEQYF. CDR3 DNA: TGTGCCAGCAGTTGGGGGACAGGGGGCCCCTACGAGCAGTACTTC.

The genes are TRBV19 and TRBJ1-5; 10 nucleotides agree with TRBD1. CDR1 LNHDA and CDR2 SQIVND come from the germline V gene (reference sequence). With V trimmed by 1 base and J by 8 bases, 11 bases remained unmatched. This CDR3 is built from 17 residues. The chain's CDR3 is CASSIVSLDRGQEPQHF. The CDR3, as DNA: TGTGCCAGTAGTATAGTAAGTCTAGACAGGGGGCAGGAGCCCCAGCATTTT.

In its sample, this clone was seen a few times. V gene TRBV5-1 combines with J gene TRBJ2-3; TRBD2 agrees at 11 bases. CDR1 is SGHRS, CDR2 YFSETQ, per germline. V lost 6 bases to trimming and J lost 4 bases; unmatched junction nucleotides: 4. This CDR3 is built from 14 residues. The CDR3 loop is CASTGTSGPDTQYF. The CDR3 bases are TGCGCCAGCACCGGGACTAGCGGCCCAGATACGCAGTATTTT. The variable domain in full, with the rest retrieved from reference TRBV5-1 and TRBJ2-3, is KAGVTQTPRYLIKTRGQQVTLSCSPISGHRSVSWYQQTPGQGLQFLFEYFSETQRNKGNFPGRFSGRQFSNSRSEMNVSTLELGDSALYLCASTGTSGPDTQYFGPGTRLTVL.

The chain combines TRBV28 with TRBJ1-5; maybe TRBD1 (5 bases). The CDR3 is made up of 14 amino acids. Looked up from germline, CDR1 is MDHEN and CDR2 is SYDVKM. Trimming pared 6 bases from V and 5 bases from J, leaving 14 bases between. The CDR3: CASSPRGGYQPQHF. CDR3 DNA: TGTGCCAGCAGCCCCCGGGGGGGTTATCAGCCCCAGCATTTT.

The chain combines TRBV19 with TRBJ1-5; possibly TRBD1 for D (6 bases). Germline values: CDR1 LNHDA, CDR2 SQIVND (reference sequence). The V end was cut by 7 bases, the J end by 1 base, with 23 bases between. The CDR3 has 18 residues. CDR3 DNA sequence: TGTGCCAGTACTAGGACAGTCTCGAAGGTCGCGAGCAATCAGCCCCAGCATTTT. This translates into CASTRTVSKVASNQPQHF.

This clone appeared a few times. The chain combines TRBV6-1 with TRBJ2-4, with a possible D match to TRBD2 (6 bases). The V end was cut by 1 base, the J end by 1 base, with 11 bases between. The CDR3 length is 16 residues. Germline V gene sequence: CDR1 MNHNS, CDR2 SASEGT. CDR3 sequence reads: CASSEGGVRAKNIQYF. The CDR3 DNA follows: TGTGCCAGCAGTGAAGGGGGGGTGAGGGCCAAAAACATTCAGTACTTC.

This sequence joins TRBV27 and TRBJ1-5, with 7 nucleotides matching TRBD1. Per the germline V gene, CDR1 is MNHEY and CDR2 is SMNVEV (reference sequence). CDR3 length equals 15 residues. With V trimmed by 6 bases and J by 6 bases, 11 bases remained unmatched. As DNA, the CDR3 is TGTGCCAGCAGGCCAGAGGGACAGAGAGGTCAGCCCCAGCATTTT. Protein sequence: CASRPEGQRGQPQHF.

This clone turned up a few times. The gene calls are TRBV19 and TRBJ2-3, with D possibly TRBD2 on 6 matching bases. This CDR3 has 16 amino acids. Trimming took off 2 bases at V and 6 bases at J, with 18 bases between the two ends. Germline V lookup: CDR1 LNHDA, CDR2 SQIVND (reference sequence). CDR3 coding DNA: TGTGCCAGTAGTATACCCCCGGGGCGGGGAGCGGATACGCAGTATTTT. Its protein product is CASSIPPGRGADTQYF.

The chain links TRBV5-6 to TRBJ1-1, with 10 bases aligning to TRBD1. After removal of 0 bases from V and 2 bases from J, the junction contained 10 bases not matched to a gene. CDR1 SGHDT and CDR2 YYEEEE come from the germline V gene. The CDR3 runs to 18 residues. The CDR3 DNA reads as TGTGCCAGCAGCTTGGATTCCGGGACAGGGGAAAGCAACACTGAAGCTTTCTTT. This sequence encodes CASSLDSGTGESNTEAFF.

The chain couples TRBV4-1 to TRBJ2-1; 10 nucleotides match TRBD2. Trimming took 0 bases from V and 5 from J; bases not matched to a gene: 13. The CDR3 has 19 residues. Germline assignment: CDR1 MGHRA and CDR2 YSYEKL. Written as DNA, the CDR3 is TGCGCCAGCAGCCAAGAAAAGGGACTAGCGTATAGAATTGACAATGAGCAGTTCTTC. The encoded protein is CASSQEKGLAYRIDNEQFF.

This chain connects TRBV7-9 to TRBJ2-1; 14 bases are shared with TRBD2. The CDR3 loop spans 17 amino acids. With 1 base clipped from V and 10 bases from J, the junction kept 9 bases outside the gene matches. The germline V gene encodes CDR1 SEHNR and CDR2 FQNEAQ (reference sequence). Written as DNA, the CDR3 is TGTGCCAGCAGCTTAGGAGGGGGACTAGCGGGAGCTAGAGAGCAGTTCTTC. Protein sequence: CASSLGGGLAGAREQFF. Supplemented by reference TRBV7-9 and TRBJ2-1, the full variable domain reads DTGVSQNPRHKITKRGQNVTFRCDPISEHNRLYWYRQTLGQGPEFLTYFQNEAQLEKSRLLSDRFSAERPKGSFSTLEIQRTEQGDSAMYLCASSLGGGLAGAREQFFGPGTRLTVL.

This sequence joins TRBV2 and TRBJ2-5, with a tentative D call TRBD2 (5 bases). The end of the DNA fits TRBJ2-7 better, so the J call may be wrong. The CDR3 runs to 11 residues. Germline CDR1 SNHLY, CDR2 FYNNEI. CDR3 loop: CASTEADEQYF. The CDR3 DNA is TGTGCCAGCACGGAGGCAGACGAGCAGTACTTC.

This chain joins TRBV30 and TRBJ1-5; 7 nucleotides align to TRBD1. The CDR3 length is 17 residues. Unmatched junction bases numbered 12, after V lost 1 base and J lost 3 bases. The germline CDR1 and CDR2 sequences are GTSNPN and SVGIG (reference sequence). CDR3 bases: TGTGCCTGGAGTGGGGGGAAAGGACAGGCCTACAATCAGCCCCAGCATTTT. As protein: CAWSGGKGQAYNQPQHF.